The 10 T cell receptor beta chains reported below all come from one sample, sequenced in a study of molecular identifiers for immune sequencing clone quantification. TCRdb processed the PCR reads anew with MiXCR; each CDR3 protein has one entry. The sample lists 400,000 to 600,000 distinct CDR3 sequences; 20% to 25% were seen once. Sequenced input: naive CD8+ T cells from blood, with Jurkat cell RNA spiked in. The subset here: FACS-sorted CD8+CD4-CCR7+CD45RA+ naive T cells. Source of these receptors: a human donor in good health. Some libraries in this study had Jurkat cell RNA spiked in.

Comment on this clonotype: A much larger clone lies a single base off, so this may be a read error. The chain carries TRBV7-9 and TRBJ2-7, with D tentatively TRBD1 (7 bases). In germline, CDR1 is SEHNR, CDR2 FQNEAQ (reference sequence). The CDR3 length is 15 residues. As DNA, the CDR3 is TGTGCCAGCAGCTTAGGTCCAGGGGGGTACTACGAGCAGTGCTTC. It translates to CASSLGPGGYYEQCF.

The J gene is TRBJ1-6, the V gene TRBV7-9; no reliable D call. Germline V gives CDR1 SEHNR, CDR2 FQNEAQ (reference sequence). The CDR3 extends over 12 amino acids. The V gene lost 3 bases and the J gene lost 10 bases, with 7 bases spanning the gap. The CDR3 region is CASSFEGSPLHF. CDR3 nucleotide sequence: TGTGCCAGCAGCTTTGAGGGCTCACCCCTCCACTTT.

This clonotype was observed at least ten times. This rearrangement joins TRBV19 to TRBJ2-2; D perhaps matches TRBD2 (6 bases). CDR3 size: 14 residues. V dropped 3 bases and J dropped 1 base, with 6 bases sitting between them. CDR1 and CDR2 (germline): LNHDA, SQIVND (reference sequence). The CDR3 reads CASSISGNTGELFF. DNA of the CDR3: TGTGCCAGTAGTATTAGCGGGAACACCGGGGAGCTGTTTTTT.

CDR3 sequence: CASSPWTSSTDTQYF. CDR3 coding DNA: TGTGCCAGCAGCCCGTGGACTTCTAGCACAGATACGCAGTATTTT. V usage is TRBV11-2 and J usage is TRBJ2-3; TRBD2 might be the D (5 bases). Germline V gene sequence: CDR1 SGHAT, CDR2 FQNNGV. V lost 5 bases and J lost 0, with 12 bases in between. The CDR3 length is 15 residues.

At least ten counts were recorded for this clonotype. The chain couples TRBV12-3 or TRBV12-4 to TRBJ1-5, with a tentative D call TRBD1 (6 bases). V was clipped by 3 bases and J by 0 bases, with 9 bases between them. CDR3 length: 15 amino acids. The CDR3 sequence is CASSLARGSNQPQHF. The CDR3 DNA reads as TGTGCCAGCAGTTTGGCCAGGGGTAGCAATCAGCCCCAGCATTTT.

Only a few counts were recorded for this clonotype. The chain is built from TRBV4-3 and TRBJ2-3; tentatively, D is TRBD1 or TRBD2 (5 bases each). CDR1 LGHNA and CDR2 YSLEER come from the germline V gene. V was clipped by 0 bases and J by 7 bases, with 11 bases between them. The CDR3 totals 14 residues. The CDR3 loop reads CASSQDRGRYTQYF. DNA for the CDR3: TGCGCCAGCAGCCAAGACCGGGGCAGGTATACGCAGTATTTT.

V and J are TRBV27 and TRBJ2-2, with 7 bases lining up with TRBD1. J gave up 6 bases and V 3 bases, and 4 bases lay outside the gene matches. Germline lookup yields CDR1 MNHEY and CDR2 SMNVEV (reference sequence). The CDR3 contains 14 residues. CDR3 sequence (DNA): TGTGCCAGCAGTTTCGGGACAGATGCCGGGGAGCTGTTTTTT. Protein product: CASSFGTDAGELFF.

This clonotype was counted only a few times. This rearrangement joins TRBV27 to TRBJ2-1; D not resolved. The V gene lost 6 bases and the J gene lost 4 bases, with 10 bases spanning the gap. In germline, CDR1 is MNHEY, CDR2 SMNVEV (reference sequence). The CDR3 spans 13 residues. CDR3 protein: CASRGSIYNEQFF. CDR3 nucleotides: TGTGCCAGCAGGGGGTCCATTTACAATGAGCAGTTCTTC.

This clonotype appeared a few times. The rearrangement uses TRBV28 and TRBJ2-7; 14 bases fit TRBD2. Trimming removed 6 bases from V and 4 bases from J; junction bases left unmatched: 11. Germline lookup yields CDR1 MDHEN and CDR2 SYDVKM. The CDR3 totals 17 residues. CDR3 region: CASSAGTSGSSRYEQYF. The DNA of the CDR3 is TGTGCCAGCAGCGCCGGGACTAGCGGGAGCTCTCGGTACGAGCAGTACTTC. Variable domain in full (rest from reference TRBV28 and TRBJ2-7): DVKVTQSSRYLVKRTGEKVFLECVQDMDHENMFWYRQDPGLGLRLIYFSYDVKMKEKGDIPEGYSVSREKKERFSLILESASTNQTSMYLCASSAGTSGSSRYEQYFGPGTRLTVT.

The chain recombines TRBV4-3 with TRBJ2-1; a weak D match, TRBD2 (6 bases). Trimming pared 0 bases from V and 7 bases from J, leaving 22 bases between. CDR3 length: 18 residues. In germline, CDR1 is LGHNA, CDR2 YSLEER. CDR3 loop: CASSQDSSPGSPLNEQFF. CDR3 nucleotides: TGCGCCAGCAGCCAAGATTCAAGCCCCGGGAGCCCACTAAATGAGCAGTTCTTC.